These T cell receptor beta chains were read from a single sample in a study of T cell changes during pregnancy in multiple sclerosis. The data were produced by immunoSEQ multiplex PCR, yet TCRdb's version contains in-frame clones alone and is incomplete. The sample carries around 60,000 clones, about 89% recorded once. The starting material was CD4+ T cells from peripheral blood mononuclear cells, obtained after pregnancy. Source of these receptors: a female donor in good health, enrolled as a control in a pregnancy study. The CDR3 runs from the conserved cysteine through the conserved F or W. Each record gives: V gene, J gene, D gene, clone size, CDR3 DNA, CDR3 protein. D genes are given only for firm matches. Rows give clone size only sometimes, using once, few, many, or a class for an expanded clone.

>TRBV7-3|TRBJ2-3|TRBD2|NA
TGTGCCAGCAGCTCCGAAGGCTCAGCGGGGGGGCGACTAGATACGCAGTATTTT
CASSSEGSAGGRLDTQYF
>TRBV11-3|TRBJ1-1|NA|NA
TGTGCCAGCAGCTTTTCCGGGGTGGGTAAGAACACTGAAGCTTTCTTT
CASSFSGVGKNTEAFF
>TRBV6-5|TRBJ1-1|TRBD1|NA
TGTGCCAGCAATGGACAGGGGGATGGCACTGAAGCTTTCTTT
CASNGQGDGTEAFF
>TRBV19|TRBJ1-1|TRBD1|NA
TGTGCCAGTAGTATCCCTCCCCGGACAGGGATGAACACTGAAGCTTTCTTT
CASSIPPRTGMNTEAFF
>TRBV19|TRBJ1-1|NA|NA
TGTGCCAGTAGTATAGCGCCGGTAGAGGTGACTGAAGCTTTCTTT
CASSIAPVEVTEAFF
>TRBV5-4|TRBJ2-1|TRBD2|NA
TGTGCCAGCAGCTTGGGGGAGGGCCACAATGAGCAGTTCTTC
CASSLGEGHNEQFF
>TRBV7-2|TRBJ1-2|TRBD1|NA
TGTGCCAGCAGCCCCCGACAGGGGGCAATGGGGAACTATGGCTACACCTTC
CASSPRQGAMGNYGYTF
>TRBV5-1|TRBJ1-4|TRBD1|NA
TGCGCCAGCAGCTTGGGGACAGGGAGACCTAATGAAAAACTGTTTTTT
CASSLGTGRPNEKLFF
>TRBV28|TRBJ1-2|TRBD1|NA
TGTGCCAGCAGTTTATCGACGGGGGACAGGGACGGCTACACCTTC
CASSLSTGDRDGYTF
>TRBV15|TRBJ2-1|TRBD2|NA
TGTGCCACCAGCTCCGGGGGGTCCCTCCGCGGTGAGCAGTTCTTC
CATSSGGSLRGEQFF
>TRBV11-2|TRBJ2-7|TRBD2|NA
TGTGCCAGCAGCCCGATCGCCCGGGGGGGATCCTACGAGCAGTACTTC
CASSPIARGGSYEQYF
>TRBV21-1|TRBJ2-3|NA|NA
TGTGCCAGCAGCAAACGTCGGCTAGCGGGGAGAAGCACAGATACGCAGTATTTT
CASSKRRLAGRSTDTQYF
>TRBV2|TRBJ1-2|NA|few
TGTGCCAGCAGTGGGGCCTTCTATGGCTACACCTTC
CASSGAFYGYTF
>TRBV4-2|TRBJ1-1|TRBD1|NA
TGTGCCAGCAGCCTATGGACAGGGGGGAATGAAGCTTTCTTT
CASSLWTGGNEAFF
>TRBV4-3|TRBJ1-2|NA|NA
TGCGCCAGCAGCCTCACGGTCGGGGGTAACTATGGCTACACCTTC
CASSLTVGGNYGYTF
>TRBV14|TRBJ2-1|TRBD2|NA
TGTGCCAGCAGCCAAGGGTATCCTAGCGGGGAGTACAATGAGCAGTTCTTC
CASSQGYPSGEYNEQFF
>TRBV7-2|TRBJ2-5|TRBD2|NA
TGTGCCAGCAGCTATAGCGGGGGGGCCTCCCGGTTGGAGACCCAGTACTTC
CASSYSGGASRLETQYF
>TRBV20-1|TRBJ2-5|NA|NA
TGCAGTGCTAGAAAAGCAGAGACCCAGTACTTC
CSARKAETQYF
>TRBV19|TRBJ2-1|TRBD2|NA
TGTGCCAGTAGCAGACCTCCGGGACTAGCGGGGGTTTATGAGCAGTTCTTC
CASSRPPGLAGVYEQFF
>TRBV30|TRBJ2-3|NA|NA
TGTGCCTGGGCCAGGGGTCCTAGCACAGATACGCAGTATTTT
CAWARGPSTDTQYF
>TRBV9|TRBJ2-7|NA|NA
TGTGCCAGCAGCGGGATAGGGACAGAGCAGTACTTC
CASSGIGTEQYF
>TRBV27|TRBJ2-5|NA|NA
TGTGCCAGCAGTTCTGACAAAAGACTAGGCTCAGAGACCCAGTACTTC
CASSSDKRLGSETQYF
>TRBV4-2|TRBJ2-1|TRBD1|once
TGTGCCAGCAGCCAGACAGGGGGAAGTTATGAGCAGTTCTTC
CASSQTGGSYEQFF
>TRBV4-2|TRBJ2-7|NA|NA
TGTGCCAGCAGGACCCAGGCAGGGGGGTTCTACGAGCAGTACTTC
CASRTQAGGFYEQYF
>TRBV19|TRBJ1-2|NA|once
TGTGCCAGTAGTACCCACGGGGATGGCTACACCTTC
CASSTHGDGYTF
>TRBV2|TRBJ2-1|TRBD2|NA
TGTGCCAGCCTAGCGGATAACAACAACAATGAGCAGTTCTTC
CASLADNNNNEQFF
>TRBV29-1|TRBJ2-2|TRBD1|NA
TGCAGCGTCGCCGCCGGGACAGGGGCTACCGGGGAGCTGTTTTTT
CSVAAGTGATGELFF
>TRBV30|TRBJ1-1|NA|few
TGTGCCTGGAGTGGAGTCACTGAAGCTTTCTTT
CAWSGVTEAFF
>TRBV18|TRBJ1-1|NA|NA
TGTGCCAGCTCACCACGGCTTGTGTCAGCGACGAACACTGAAGCTTTCTTT
CASSPRLVSATNTEAFF
>TRBV19|TRBJ2-1|TRBD2|NA
TGTGCCAGTAGTACCCCCTTAAGCGGGAGCTACAATGAGCAGTTCTTC
CASSTPLSGSYNEQFF
>TRBV6-5|TRBJ2-1|NA|NA
TGTGCCAGCAGCCGGGGTCGCCAAAAAGAGTTCTTC
CASSRGRQKEFF
>TRBV6-6|TRBJ2-3|TRBD1|NA
TGTGCCAGCAGTTATGGGACAGAAGACACAGATACGCAGTATTTT
CASSYGTEDTDTQYF
>TRBV5-1|TRBJ1-6|NA|NA
TGCGCCAGCAGCTTGGACCTACGCGGGGGTCCCCTCCACTTT
CASSLDLRGGPLHF
>TRBV18|TRBJ2-7|TRBD2|NA
TGTGCCAGCTCACCACCCGGAGCGGGGGCGGGCGAGCAGTACTTC
CASSPPGAGAGEQYF
>TRBV30|TRBJ1-6|TRBD1|NA
TGTGCCTGGGTGGGACAGAGCTCCTATAATTCACCCCTCCACTTT
CAWVGQSSYNSPLHF
>TRBV7-9|TRBJ2-4|NA|once
TGTGCCAGCAGGGGACTAGCCAAAAACATTCAGTACTTC
CASRGLAKNIQYF
>TRBV7-3|TRBJ2-6|NA|NA
TGTGCCAGCAGCTTAGGGGGCGGTGGGGCCAACGTCCTGACTTTC
CASSLGGGGANVLTF
>TRBV4-2|TRBJ2-7|NA|NA
TGTGCCAGCAGCCAAGGGTTTAGTGACTACGAGCAGTACTTC
CASSQGFSDYEQYF
>TRBV11-2|TRBJ1-1|NA|NA
TGTGCCAGCAGCCCACTGTGGGGGCGGAACACTGAAGCTTTCTTT
CASSPLWGRNTEAFF
>TRBV30|TRBJ2-2|TRBD2|NA
TGTGCCTTTGAGCGGGGAGCGAACACCGGGGAGCTGTTTTTT
CAFERGANTGELFF
>TRBV7-2|TRBJ2-1|TRBD2|NA
TGTGCCAGCAGCTTTGGGGGGGTCCGAAACAATGAGCAGTTCTTC
CASSFGGVRNNEQFF
>TRBV10-2|TRBJ2-5|TRBD2|few
TGCGCCAGCAGTGAAAACGGGGGGGCGGGGACCCAGTACTTC
CASSENGGAGTQYF
>TRBV7-3|TRBJ2-3|TRBD2|NA
TGTGCCAGCAGTTATTATAGCGGGGGGCGAACAGATACGCAGTATTTT
CASSYYSGGRTDTQYF
>TRBV19|TRBJ1-2|NA|NA
TGTGCCAGTAGTATGTTTTCGCAGGGCGCTCATGGCTACACCTTC
CASSMFSQGAHGYTF
>TRBV14|TRBJ1-3|NA|NA
TGTGCCAGCAGCCAGAACAGGGTTGGAAACACCATATATTTT
CASSQNRVGNTIYF
>TRBV2|TRBJ1-6|NA|NA
TGTGCCAGCAGTCTTGGACTAACCCATTCACCCCTCCACTTT
CASSLGLTHSPLHF
>TRBV30|TRBJ1-1|TRBD1|NA
TGTGCCTGGAGGTTGGGACAGGGATTTGAAGCTTTCTTT
CAWRLGQGFEAFF
>TRBV7-3|TRBJ2-2|NA|NA
TGTGCCAGCAGCTCGTTACCCACAGAGGGCAACACCGGGGAGCTGTTTTTT
CASSSLPTEGNTGELFF
>TRBV7-3|TRBJ2-1|TRBD2|NA
TGTGCCAGCAGCCCCGGGGGGGGCTCCTACAATGAGCAGTTCTTC
CASSPGGGSYNEQFF
>TRBV7-2|TRBJ1-5|NA|NA
TGTGCCAGCACCATAAACCGTGGAACAGCATATAGCAATCAGCCCCAGCATTTT
CASTINRGTAYSNQPQHF
>TRBV18|TRBJ1-5|TRBD1|NA
TGTGCCAGCTCACCTAGTGGGACAGGGGTTGGTCAGCCCCAGCATTTT
CASSPSGTGVGQPQHF
>TRBV7-3|TRBJ1-1|TRBD1|NA
TGTGCCAGCAGCGCAAATACAGGGGGAACAGCTTTCTTT
CASSANTGGTAFF
>TRBV7-2|TRBJ2-2|TRBD2|NA
TGTGCCAGCAGCCCCCTAGCGGGGGCCTATTCGGAGCTGTTTTTT
CASSPLAGAYSELFF
>TRBV5-4|TRBJ2-5|NA|NA
TGTGCCAGCAGCGGAGGTGGGGGCCTGGGAGAGACCCAGTACTTC
CASSGGGGLGETQYF
>TRBV19|TRBJ1-2|NA|few
TGTGCCAGTACGGGGGGTTCCGCAGGGACGTATGGCTACACCTTC
CASTGGSAGTYGYTF